This T cell receptor beta chain appears in the sequencing data of a study of OX40 agonist ivuxolimab in advanced cancers. Generated by immunoSEQ multiplex PCR, the TCRdb table keeps only in-frame clones and is missing some. The data hold around 75,000 clones, with 80% to 90% observed a single time. There are 15 residues in the CDR3. V shed 4 bases and J shed 6 bases, with 14 bases lying between them. Germline assignment: CDR1 SGHKS and CDR2 YYEKEE (reference sequence). The clonotype was recovered from an adult with an advanced solid tumor such as melanoma, head and neck, liver or kidney cancer. The material was CD4+ or CD8+ T cells sorted from blood, obtained in a trial of the OX40 agonist ivuxolimab. V is TRBV5-5 and J is TRBJ1-6; D is perhaps TRBD1 (5 bases). The CDR3 DNA reads as TGTGCCAGCAGCCCCACTGGGACCCTTAATTCACCCCTCCACTTT. Residues: CASSPTGTLNSPLHF.